Listed here is a single T cell receptor (beta chain). This clonotype is identified as medium-sized (0.01 to 0.1%). Its antigen is still unknown. Per-nucleotide qualities are absent, and no much larger clonotype sits a single base away. Relative to germline, V is 1 base shorter and J is 1 base shorter, with 14 bases between their ends. For CDR1 and CDR2, the germline V gene lists SGHAT and FQNNGV. The cysteine opens and the phenylalanine closes a CDR3 of 16 amino acids. Only the CDR3 DNA stays, 48 bases, in frame from base 1. The sample is drawn from a study. Sequencing instrument: Illumina MiSeq. Starting from the raw public reads, TCRdb applied fastp trimming at Q25, assembled clones with MiXCR and retained in-frame beta chains. Each CDR3 protein appears once, grouped with its most common genes and DNA. The sample table lists 700 to 950 distinct CDR3 sequences, approximately 6.1% of them with a count of one. 14% of the sample is taken by the ten largest.

The sequenced sample was CD4+ T cells from synovial fluid. The sequence joins TRBV11-2 to TRBJ2-7; the D segment could be TRBD2, given 5 matching bases. The source is a human donor with rheumatoid arthritis. The CDR3 reads CASSLVGQRVSYEQYF. The DNA sequence reads TGTGCCAGCAGCTTAGTTGGGCAGAGGGTTTCCTACGAGCAGTACTTC.